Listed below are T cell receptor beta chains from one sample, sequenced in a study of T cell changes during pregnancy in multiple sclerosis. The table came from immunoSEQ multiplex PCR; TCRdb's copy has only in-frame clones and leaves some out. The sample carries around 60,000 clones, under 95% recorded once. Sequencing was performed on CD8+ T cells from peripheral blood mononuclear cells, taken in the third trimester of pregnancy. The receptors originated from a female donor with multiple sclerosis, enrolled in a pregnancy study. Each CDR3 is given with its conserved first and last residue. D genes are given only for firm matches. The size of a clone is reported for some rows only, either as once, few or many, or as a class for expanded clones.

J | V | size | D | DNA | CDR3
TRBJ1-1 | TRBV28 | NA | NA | TGTGCCATAGGGGTGACGAACACTGAAGCTTTCTTT | CAIGVTNTEAFF
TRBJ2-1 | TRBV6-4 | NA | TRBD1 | TGTGCCAGCAGTGCGACAGGGGTCGATGAGCAGTTCTTC | CASSATGVDEQFF
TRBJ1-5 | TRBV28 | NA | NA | TGTGCCAGCAGTCCTACCCTGGGACTCCAGCATTTT | CASSPTLGLQHF
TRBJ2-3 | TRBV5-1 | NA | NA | TGCGCCAGCAGCCCCCGGCCTATTGAGGGCACAGATACGCAGTATTTT | CASSPRPIEGTDTQYF
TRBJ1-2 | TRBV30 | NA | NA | TGTGCCTGGAGTGAATTAGCCTCCGGGGGAAACTATGGCTACACCTTC | CAWSELASGGNYGYTF
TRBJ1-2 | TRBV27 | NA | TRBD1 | TGTGCCAGCAGTACGGACAGGGGGCCTTATGGCTACACCTTC | CASSTDRGPYGYTF
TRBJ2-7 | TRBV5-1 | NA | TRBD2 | TGCGCCAGCAGCCGGCGACTAGCGGAGAAAACCTACGAGCAGTACTTC | CASSRRLAEKTYEQYF
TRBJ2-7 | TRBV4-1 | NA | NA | TGCGCCAGCAGCCCCCACTCACAGGAATTCGTCTACGAGCAGTACTTC | CASSPHSQEFVYEQYF
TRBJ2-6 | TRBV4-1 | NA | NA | TGCGCCAGCAGCCAACAGACAATCGGAGGTTCTGGGGCCAACGTCCTGACTTTC | CASSQQTIGGSGANVLTF
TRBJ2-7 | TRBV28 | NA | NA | TGTGCCAGCAGCCCTACAGCAGGGAACCTCCACGAGCAGTACTTC | CASSPTAGNLHEQYF
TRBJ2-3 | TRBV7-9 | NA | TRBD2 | TGTGCCAGCAGCCGATCTAGCGGGGGCACAGATACGCAGTATTTT | CASSRSSGGTDTQYF
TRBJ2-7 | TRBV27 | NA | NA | TGTGCCAGCAGTTCAACAGGGTCCTACGAGCAGTACTTC | CASSSTGSYEQYF
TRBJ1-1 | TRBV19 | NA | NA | TGTGCCAGTAGTATAGCCAGGAACACTGAAGCTTTCTTT | CASSIARNTEAFF
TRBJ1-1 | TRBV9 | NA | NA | TGTGCCAGCAGCGTGGCATCGATGAACACTGAAGCTTTCTTT | CASSVASMNTEAFF
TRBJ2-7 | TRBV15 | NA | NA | TGTGCCACCCGGTCGTTTGGGGGCAAGTCCTACGAGCAGTACTTC | CATRSFGGKSYEQYF
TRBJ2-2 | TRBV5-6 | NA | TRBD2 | TGTGCCAGCAGCTTGGAACTAGCGGGAGAAACCGGGGAGCTGTTTTTT | CASSLELAGETGELFF
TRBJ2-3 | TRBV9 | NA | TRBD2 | TGTGCCAGCAGCAGCCCAGCGGGGCCCACAGATACGCAGTATTTT | CASSSPAGPTDTQYF
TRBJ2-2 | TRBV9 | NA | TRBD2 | TGTGCCAGCAGCACTTTAGCGGGGGCGAACACCGGGGAGCTGTTTTTT | CASSTLAGANTGELFF
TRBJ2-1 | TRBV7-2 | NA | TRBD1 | TGTGCCAGCAGCTTATTTCCCCGGGGGACAGGCTCAAACAATGAGCAGTTCTTC | CASSLFPRGTGSNNEQFF
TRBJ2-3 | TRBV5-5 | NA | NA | TGTGCCAGCAGCTTGGCGTTTGGGGGAGGACCAGATACGCAGTATTTT | CASSLAFGGGPDTQYF
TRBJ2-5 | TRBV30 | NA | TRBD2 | TGTGCCTGGATGGGGACTAGACTCGTCCAAGAGACCCAGTACTTC | CAWMGTRLVQETQYF
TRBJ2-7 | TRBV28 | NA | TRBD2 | TGTGCCAGCAGTTTAAGGACTAGCGCCCACTACGAGCAGTACTTC | CASSLRTSAHYEQYF
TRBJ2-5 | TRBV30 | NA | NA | TGTGCCTGGAGTGTGTCGGGAGACCAAGAGACCCAGTACTTC | CAWSVSGDQETQYF
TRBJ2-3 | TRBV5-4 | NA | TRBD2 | TGTGCCAGCAGCTTGGAGGCTAGCGGGAAGAGCGCAGATACGCAGTATTTT | CASSLEASGKSADTQYF
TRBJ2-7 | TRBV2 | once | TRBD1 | TGTGCCAGCAGGCCATCTGGGACAGTGCGCTACGAGCAGTACTTC | CASRPSGTVRYEQYF
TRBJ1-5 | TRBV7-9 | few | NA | TGTGCCAGCAGCTCCTCTGGACAGCAAAGCAATCAGCCCCAGCATTTT | CASSSSGQQSNQPQHF
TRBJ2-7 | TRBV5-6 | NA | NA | TGTGCCAGCAGCTTGCGGTCCACAGGTCCCTACGAGCAGTACTTC | CASSLRSTGPYEQYF
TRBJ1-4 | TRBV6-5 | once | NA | TGTGCCAGCAGCCGGGACACTTCTCCAGGGGAAAAACTGTTTTTT | CASSRDTSPGEKLFF
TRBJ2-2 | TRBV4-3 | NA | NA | TGCGCCAGCAGCCAAGGAATCCCTAGGCAGGGGCGCGACACCGGGGAGCTGTTTTTT | CASSQGIPRQGRDTGELFF
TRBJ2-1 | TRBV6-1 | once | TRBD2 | TGTGCCAGCAGTGACGGGCGGGAGGGGTCGGCTGAGCAGTTCTTC | CASSDGREGSAEQFF
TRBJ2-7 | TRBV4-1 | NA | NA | TGCGCCAGCAGCCAGGTTCTAGCATCCGAGCAGTACTTC | CASSQVLASEQYF
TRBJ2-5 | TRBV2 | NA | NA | TGTGCCAGCGCCCAACAGGGATCCCAAGAGACCCAGTACTTC | CASAQQGSQETQYF
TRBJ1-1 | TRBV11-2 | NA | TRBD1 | TGTGCCAGCAGCTCGACAGACAGGGGGCTTATGAACACTGAAGCTTTCTTT | CASSSTDRGLMNTEAFF
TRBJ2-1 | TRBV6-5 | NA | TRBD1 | TGTGCCAGCAGTTATTATGGGACAGATTACAATGAGCAGTTCTTC | CASSYYGTDYNEQFF
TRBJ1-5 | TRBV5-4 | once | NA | TGTGCCAGCAGCTTGGGAGGTAGCAATCAGCCCCAGCATTTT | CASSLGGSNQPQHF
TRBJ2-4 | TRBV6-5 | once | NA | TGTGCCAGCAGTTACGGCCCAGGGGATACCAAAAACATTCAGTACTTC | CASSYGPGDTKNIQYF
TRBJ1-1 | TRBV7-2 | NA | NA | TGTGCCAGCAGCTTCTTGAGGGGGGGAATGAACACTGAAGCTTTCTTT | CASSFLRGGMNTEAFF
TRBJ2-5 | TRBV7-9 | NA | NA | TGTGCCAGCAGAGCAGGGGTCGGAGAGACCCAGTACTTC | CASRAGVGETQYF
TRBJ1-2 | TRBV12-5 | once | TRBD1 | TGTGCTAGTGGTTTTCTACAGGGGGCCTATGGCTACACCTTC | CASGFLQGAYGYTF
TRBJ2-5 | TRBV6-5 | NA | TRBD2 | TGTGCCAGCAGTTACTCGGGTAGCGGGAGAGGGGAGACCCAGTACTTC | CASSYSGSGRGETQYF
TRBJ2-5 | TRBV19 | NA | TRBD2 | TGTGCCAGTAGTATAGAGGGGGGCGCGGGGGTCGGGCTAGCGGGAGGGCCTCACGAGACCCAGTACTTC | CASSIEGGAGVGLAGGPHETQYF
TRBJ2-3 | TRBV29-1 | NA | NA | TGCAGCGTTGAAGGGACTTCCAGCCTCAGCACAGATACGCAGTATTTT | CSVEGTSSLSTDTQYF
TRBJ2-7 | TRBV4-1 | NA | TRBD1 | TGCGCCAGCAGCCTAGGACAGGGCTCCTACGAGCAGTACTTC | CASSLGQGSYEQYF
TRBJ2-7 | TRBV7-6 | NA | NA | TGTGCCAGCAGCTTAGGGGGGCGCGCCGGGAGGCCTCCCTACGAGCAGTACTTC | CASSLGGRAGRPPYEQYF